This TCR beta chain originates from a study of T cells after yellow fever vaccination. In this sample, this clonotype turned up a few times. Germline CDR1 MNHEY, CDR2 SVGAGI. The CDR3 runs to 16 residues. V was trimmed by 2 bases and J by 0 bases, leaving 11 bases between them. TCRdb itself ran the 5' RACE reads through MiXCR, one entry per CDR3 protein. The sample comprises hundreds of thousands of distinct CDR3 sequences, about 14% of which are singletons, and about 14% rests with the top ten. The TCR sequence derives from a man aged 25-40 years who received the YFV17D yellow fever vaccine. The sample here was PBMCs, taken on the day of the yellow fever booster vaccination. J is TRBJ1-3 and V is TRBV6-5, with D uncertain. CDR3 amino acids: CASSYGHRSSGNTIYF. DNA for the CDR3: TGTGCCAGCAGTTACGGGCACCGAAGCTCTGGAAACACCATATATTTT.